This TCR beta chain derives from a study of control samples from healthy donors and cancer patients. Clones were sequenced by immunoSEQ multiplex PCR, and TCRdb holds only the in-frame ones, with some missing. The sample lists around 70,000 clones, around 87% seen once, with under 3% in the top ten. The CDR3 sequence is 13 residues long. Trimming shortened V by 7 bases and J by 0 bases, and 10 bases separated the two germline ends. The germline CDR1 and CDR2 sequences are SNHLY and FYNNEI. The chain employs TRBV2 and TRBJ2-7; D might be TRBD1 (5 bases). The sequencing sample was made of PBMCs. This clonotype originated in a woman aged 45-59 years with head and neck cancer. The CDR3 reads CASTGRASYEQYF. The CDR3 DNA reads TGTGCCAGCACGGGCAGGGCCTCCTACGAGCAGTACTTC.